This TCR beta chain was captured in a study of T cell repertoires in cytomegalovirus infection. Turning to the study itself: Through public TCR beta signatures, both CMV infection and matching HLA type were indicated. Whole-study findings and limits: Summed frequency of shared TCR beta families picked out CMV carriers who also had the relevant HLA. HLA-C-restricted CMV clonotypes gave the most frequent clonotype in two of eight donors.

TCRdb re-called the reads through MiXCR, storing one row per CDR3 protein. The profile shows around 240,000 distinct CDR3 sequences, about 20% of them singletons. In this sample, this clonotype turned up many times. Antigen: not known. The origin of this receptor is a human donor in good health (CMV status not recorded). Some clones in this sample may be carry-over from other donors' samples. The sequencing sample was made of CD8+ T cells from PBMCs.

The CDR3 nucleotides are TGTGCCAGCAGTTACTCGAGCGGGGGGGCGACTGAGCAGTTCTTC. Its translation: CASSYSSGGATEQFF. This chain connects TRBV6-2 or TRBV6-3 to TRBJ2-1, with 10 bases fitting TRBD2. The CDR3 spans 15 residues. The V gene end was trimmed by 0 bases and the J gene end by 9 bases; junction bases not matched to a gene: 5. Germline V gives CDR1 MNHEY, CDR2 SVGEGT.